The subject of this entry is one T cell receptor (beta chain). Its target antigen remains unknown. At one boundary the junction diverges from the germline segment, which might be a read error. Receptor amplification or capture employed the immunoSEQ multiplex PCR assay. For the multiplex PCR, a mixture combining 60 forward primers for TCR Vbeta segments and 13 reverse primers for TCR Jbeta segments was used. The CDR3 region of rearranged TCR beta genes was amplified from genomic DNA with a multiplex PCR assay. The amplified TCR beta libraries were sequenced on the Illumina HiSeq System as 87-base-pair reads. From the authors' description of their analysis: A later analysis tallied roughly 76 million unique TCR beta chains across the 666 repertoires, and roughly 11 million of those chains were shared by two or more donors. Raw reads were error-corrected and collapsed into unique sequences with a nearest-neighbor algorithm that merged closely related sequences to remove PCR and sequencing errors. V, D and J gene segments were assigned by aligning CDR3 sequences to IMGT reference sequences. For a sequence to be retained, a match of at least six nucleotides to both a V gene segment and a J gene segment was required. Rearrangements were called productive when the CDR3 lacked stop codons and stayed in frame with V and J; all others were non-productive. CDR3 was defined according to IMGT convention as the region running from the second conserved V-encoded cysteine to the conserved J-encoded phenylalanine. The earlier analysis of fewer than 750 of the donors excluded sequences that lacked an unambiguous match to a single V gene segment. In an earlier analysis of about 590 of the donors, a V segment was called functional when productive rearrangements were above 56.7%, and segregating when the standard deviation between donors exceeded 5%. To diagnose cytomegalovirus status from the catalog of TCR beta chain sequences, a statistical classification framework was built. In a later analysis, TCR nucleotide sequences were compared against IMGT/GENE-DB human TR gene sequences so that V and J genes could be assigned. Using the TCRdist pipeline, a later analysis assigned CDR3 sequences along with most-parsimonious VDJ recombination scenarios. In a later analysis, each TCR beta chain was defined by its CDR3 amino acid sequence together with its V-gene family, and reads without a unique V-gene family were excluded. As a way to deal with suspected cross-contamination and a sequencing artifact, a later analysis dropped 500 to 700 nucleotide sequences that were highly shared and had low generation probability. In a later analysis, a clonal expansion index was calculated for each public chain from normalized within-repertoire ranks of inferred template counts. Generation probabilities in a later analysis came from a VDJ recombination model fitted to out-of-frame rearrangements, and those results were checked against IGoR. A later analysis scored TCR-TCR, TCR-HLA and TCR-CMV co-occurrence with hypergeometric tests, applying a repertoire-size bias correction to TCR pairs. A later analysis estimated false discovery rates by permuting HLA or CMV assignments 20 times. In a later analysis, co-occurring TCRs were grouped with DBSCAN, and TCRdist sequence similarity was added when clustering was performed within HLA-allele-positive subsets. Repertoires with fewer than 30,000 or more than 120,000 public chains were left out of co-occurrence clustering, as were several repertoires with anomalous nucleotide sharing. Imported from immuneACCESS, the table was reduced by TCRdb to in-frame sequences with V and J called. These copies leave out some clones; in studies compared against another copy, an unresolved V gene accounts for under half, and the cause of the remainder is not known. V, J and clone size were drawn from that table, and D and trimming were deduced from the DNA. Recorded for this sample are 160,000 or so clones; about two thirds of them occurred a single time. The top ten clones comprise 2.5% to 3% of the sample.

This record belongs to a study of cytomegalovirus exposure and HLA in healthy donors (dated by TCRdb to about 2017). Regarding the research as a whole: According to an earlier analysis of several hundred of the donors, about 180 million T cells yielded over 100 million unique TCR beta sequences and about 280 Gb of sequence data. Roughly 300 gigabases of sequencing data and about 92 million unique TCR sequences made up an early release that covered about 640 HLA-typed donors. Among the 398 genotyped donors, about 83% belonged to the genetic ancestry cluster associated with self-reported Caucasian donors. The study aimed to test whether cataloging public T cell receptors could reveal signatures of past pathogen exposure. The study profiled the T cell repertoires of fewer than 850 subjects by immunosequencing and related them to cytomegalovirus serostatus. A separate validation cohort of roughly 120 different subjects was used in addition to the roughly 640-subject first cohort. To predict cytomegalovirus infection status, the study brought together high-throughput TCR immunosequencing, statistical association of individual TCRs with disease status, and machine learning. In a later analysis, previously published TCR beta repertoires from 666 donors were re-analyzed and high-resolution HLA genotyping was added so that TCR occurrence patterns could be studied. In the later analysis, no new phenotypic data were used to find candidate immune exposures; instead, reliance was placed on TCR beta sequences and their occurrence across donors. An earlier analysis of 500 to 750 of the donors applied high-throughput TCR beta sequencing to assess whether each TCR beta V gene segment acted as functional or pseudogenic. Donor age, sex, ethnicity and CMV serostatus were compiled alongside the repertoire data. A later genetic analysis took genome-wide SNP genotypes for about 60% of the roughly 670 donors and used that subset as a discovery cohort. Every repertoire in the discovery cohort had been generated on one and the same sequencing platform. Class I and class II HLA loci were covered by the typing at four-digit resolution. Typing coverage differed by locus: A, B, C, DRB1 and DQB1 were typed in about 620-640 donors, DQA1 in 522, DPA1 in some 570, and DPB1 in 450 to 480. Because of strong linkage in the cohort, roughly five DR-DQ haplotypes were treated as single units for association and clustering. Across approximately 400 genotyped donors of the cohort, an average of 235,054 unique TCR beta nucleotide sequences per donor were sequenced, and approximately 19% of those sequences were non-productive.

Its CDR3 holds 14 amino acids, cysteine through phenylalanine. Of all the DNA, just the CDR3 is kept, 42 bases in frame from base 1. From the germline V gene, CDR1 is KGHSH and CDR2 is LQKENI. The cohort comprised some 730 healthy bone marrow donors. At the time of sampling, every cohort member was nominally healthy, though immune exposures that went unrecorded were likely present. The donor tested CMV seronegative, placing the donor among the 350 or so seronegative members of the cohort. Each donor provided a peripheral blood sample, and peripheral blood mononuclear cells were used for TCR beta sequencing. Genomic DNA was extracted from the blood cell samples with the Qiagen DNeasy Blood Extraction Kit. Points the paper makes about the study in general: Most TCR sequences were observed very rarely across donors, whereas some public TCRs were present in many individuals. About 15 rarely observed V segments, including chromosome 9 orphons, were excluded from the earlier analysis of several hundred of the donors because counts were too low. A later genetic analysis reported fewer N-insertions in productive TCRs among donors in an Asian-associated ancestry cluster than the approximately 700-donor mean. The classifier was reported to diagnose cytomegalovirus status with high specificity and sensitivity in both the original and validation cohorts. According to a later analysis, TCR association rates differed among HLA loci, with DRB1 alleles showing the most associated TCRs and HLA-C alleles showing the fewest. In this cohort, only TCR beta chains were sequenced, and detectable features were limited by the absence of alpha or paired-chain data. Several of the top co-occurrence clusters appeared to be linked to parvovirus B19, influenza, CMV and Epstein-Barr virus, according to a later analysis. A later analysis associated approximately 17,000 TCR beta sequences with specific HLA alleles at a false discovery rate of 0.05. A further reported finding was that TCR beta sequences accurately predicted the HLA-A and HLA-B alleles for most subjects in the first cohort. HLA typing was unavailable for some donors at each locus, so association tests used only the typed subset. Roughly uniform sequencing depth across donors was assumed in presence/absence analyses, although this assumption may not hold. A cluster of highly shared sequence variants was judged likely to represent a technical artifact of the sequencing pipeline. The study listed approximately 150 TCR beta chains as associated with cytomegalovirus. In vitro tests confirmed that a few of the cytomegalovirus-associated TCR beta chains recognize cytomegalovirus antigens. Correlated functional status among segregating V segments might be attributable to linkage disequilibrium, but an unknown experimental factor could not be ruled out. A later analysis found that most CMV-associated TCR beta chains appeared HLA-restricted, with HLA associations seemingly driven largely by CMV exposure. Immune exposure information for the cohort was limited to CMV serostatus. Strong co-occurrence of HLA alleles, especially DR and DQ, made assigning TCR associations to individual alleles difficult. Some IMGT-functional V segments, including TRBV6-2 and TRBV6-3, could not be distinguished by the 87-base-pair reads and were therefore excluded. It was suggested by the authors that the approach could potentially be generalized to other disease states and immunological phenotypes. A later analysis found that HLA-associated TCR beta chains were more clonally expanded and had lower generation probabilities than equally common non-associated chains. In a later genetic analysis, a missense DCLRE1C variant was associated with V-gene and J-gene trimming of TCR beta chains, and the association was replicated in an independent cohort. In an earlier analysis of 587 of the donors, most TCR beta V segments appeared in productive rearrangements about 87% or about 30% of the time, broadly matching IMGT annotations.

Input material: PBMCs. This receptor was taken from a woman younger than 45 in good health and CMV-seronegative. The chain is assembled from TRBV18 and TRBJ2-5; TRBD2 matches 8 bases in the middle. The nucleotide sequence reads as follows: TGTGCCAGCTCCCCACAGCGGGGGCAAGAGACCCAGTACTTC. This is translated as CASSPQRGQETQYF.